These 22 T cell receptor beta chains originate from one sample sequenced in a study of blood T cell repertoires in COVID-19. Here immunoSEQ multiplex PCR was the method, and the copy in TCRdb shows in-frame clones only, minus some. Here the sample spans about 110,000 clones, under 85% being singletons. The sequenced sample was peripheral blood. The receptors shown here come from a woman in her sixties or seventies with acute or convalescent COVID-19.

The J gene is TRBJ1-4, the V gene TRBV4-2; D may be TRBD1 (6 bases). The germline V gene has CDR1 LGHNA and CDR2 YNFKEQ. Trimming took 7 bases from V and 7 from J, leaving 19 bases between them. The CDR3 loop spans 15 amino acids. The CDR3 DNA is TGTGCCAGCACCCGGGGGTTAGGGGGAAGTGAAAAACTGTTTTTT. Protein sequence: CASTRGLGGSEKLFF.

The chain links TRBV11-2 to TRBJ2-2, with no clear D. CDR1 is SGHAT, CDR2 FQNNGV, per germline. The CDR3 length is 15 residues. Trimming took 0 bases from V and 5 from J, leaving 10 bases between them. Here the CDR3 DNA reads TGTGCCAGCAGCTTAGATTTCGACAAGACCGGGGAGCTGTTTTTT. Amino acids: CASSLDFDKTGELFF.

The chain has TRBV6-5 and TRBJ2-2, with a weak D call TRBD1 (6 bases). V dropped 6 bases and J dropped 3 bases, with 8 bases sitting between them. CDR3 size: 13 residues. Germline loops: CDR1 MNHEY, CDR2 SVGAGI. This chain's CDR3 is CASRQGYTGELFF. CDR3 DNA: TGTGCCAGCAGACAGGGTTACACCGGGGAGCTGTTTTTT.

The V gene is TRBV4-2, the J gene TRBJ1-2; weak D call: TRBD1 (6 bases). Germline CDR1 LGHNA, CDR2 YNFKEQ. The CDR3 spans 17 residues. V was pared by 2 bases and J by 3 bases, with 19 bases between. CDR3 coding DNA: TGTGCCAGCAGCCAACGTGGGGGGGGCGGGAAGGACTATGGCTACACCTTC. It translates to CASSQRGGGGKDYGYTF.

This clone was seen a handful of times. The chain links TRBV6-6 to TRBJ2-7; 7 bases map to TRBD2. CDR1 MNHNY and CDR2 SVGAGI come from the germline V gene (reference sequence). The J segment lost 7 bases and the V segment lost 6 bases, leaving 15 bases of the junction unmatched. CDR3 size: 15 residues. The CDR3 DNA sequence: TGTGCCAGCAGCACCCCACACGGGGGGTCTCGGGAGCAGTACTTC. This translates into CASSTPHGGSREQYF.

The chain employs TRBV7-2 and TRBJ2-5, with 10 bases aligning to TRBD2. V was pared by 2 bases and J by 5 bases, with 5 bases of the junction left unmatched. CDR1 is SGHTA, CDR2 FQGNSA, per germline. The CDR3 spans 15 residues. The CDR3 nucleotides are TGTGCCAGCAGCTTAAGCGGGGGGGCCGTCGAGACCCAGTACTTC. Translated: CASSLSGGAVETQYF.

The table lists this clone with a count of one. V and J are TRBV5-5 and TRBJ2-7; TRBD2 matches 7 bases. Germline CDR1 SGHKS, CDR2 YYEKEE (reference sequence). V trimming: 3 bases; J trimming: 5 bases; junction bases outside the gene matches: 11. The CDR3 covers 15 residues. CDR3 residues: CASSSLFGGRNEQYV. CDR3 in DNA: TGTGCCAGCAGCTCCCTATTTGGCGGGAGAAACGAGCAGTACGTC.

This sequence joins TRBV6-2 or TRBV6-3 and TRBJ1-1, with 8 bases matching TRBD1. J lost 5 bases, V lost 5 bases, and 10 bases had no gene match. The germline gives CDR1 MNHEY, CDR2 SVGEGT. The CDR3 spans 15 residues. CDR3 amino acids: CASSGGDRQTTEAFF. For the CDR3, the DNA is TGTGCCAGCAGTGGGGGGGACAGGCAGACGACTGAAGCTTTCTTT.

The chain employs TRBV6-6 and TRBJ2-3, with 9 bases matching TRBD2. Germline V lookup: CDR1 MNHNY, CDR2 SVGAGI (reference sequence). With 4 bases clipped from V and 4 bases from J, the junction kept 3 bases outside the gene matches. This CDR3 contains 14 residues. CDR3 loop: CASSSAGGADTQYF. CDR3 DNA sequence: TGTGCCAGCAGTTCCGCGGGGGGGGCAGATACGCAGTATTTT.

This sequence joins TRBV3-1 (or the pseudogene TRBV3-2) and TRBJ1-5; 8 nucleotides align to TRBD1. Trimming cost V 4 bases and J 6 bases; bases outside gene matches: 5. Looked up from germline, CDR1 is LGHDT and CDR2 is YNNKEL (reference sequence). The CDR3 extends over 14 amino acids. CDR3 amino acids: CASSRDRGSQPQHF. The CDR3 DNA follows: TGTGCCAGCAGCCGCGACAGGGGATCTCAGCCCCAGCATTTT.

The chain carries TRBV28 and TRBJ2-3; 7 bases align to TRBD2. V shed 4 bases, J shed 2 bases, and the junction held 6 bases outside the gene matches. The CDR3 has 15 amino acids. The germline CDR1 and CDR2 sequences are MDHEN and SYDVKM. CDR3 nucleotides: TGTGCCAGCAGTTCCCCTAGCGGTTTCACAGATACGCAGTATTTT. It specifies CASSSPSGFTDTQYF.

The chain is built from TRBV6-2 or TRBV6-3 and TRBJ1-2, with 7 bases lining up with TRBD1. CDR3 size: 14 residues. J lost 4 bases, V lost 6 bases, and 8 bases had no gene match. Germline loops: CDR1 MNHEY, CDR2 SVGEGT. The CDR3 nucleotides read TGTGCCAGCAGCCTAACAGGGGCCAGCTATGGCTACACCTTC. Its protein product is CASSLTGASYGYTF.

V gene TRBV28 combines with J gene TRBJ2-1; 9 bases align to TRBD2. The CDR3 has 16 amino acids. CDR1 and CDR2 from the germline V gene are MDHEN and SYDVKM. J gave up 8 bases and V 6 bases, and 14 bases lay outside the gene matches. CDR3 residues: CASRTGGGRVGHEQFF. CDR3 DNA: TGTGCCAGCAGGACGGGCGGCGGGAGGGTCGGGCATGAGCAGTTCTTC. Variable domain in full (rest from reference TRBV28 and TRBJ2-1): DVKVTQSSRYLVKRTGEKVFLECVQDMDHENMFWYRQDPGLGLRLIYFSYDVKMKEKGDIPEGYSVSREKKERFSLILESASTNQTSMYLCASRTGGGRVGHEQFFGPGTRLTVL.

The chain employs TRBV10-3 and TRBJ2-7; 11 bases fit TRBD1. This CDR3 is 15 amino acids long. Germline V gives CDR1 ENHRY, CDR2 SYGVKD. The V and J ends lost 6 bases and 5 bases, in that order; junction bases with no gene match: 9. CDR3 sequence: CAISSGTGGTNEQYF. CDR3 nucleotides: TGTGCCATCAGCTCCGGGACAGGGGGGACCAACGAGCAGTACTTC.

This rearrangement joins TRBV5-4 to TRBJ2-1, with 14 bases aligning to TRBD2. This CDR3 has 16 residues. With 0 bases clipped from V and 8 bases from J, the junction kept 4 bases outside the gene matches. Germline V lookup: CDR1 SGHNT, CDR2 YYREEE (reference sequence). The CDR3 region is CASSLGGTSGSDEQFF. In nucleotides, the CDR3 is TGTGCCAGCAGCTTGGGGGGGACTAGCGGGAGTGATGAGCAGTTCTTC.

The chain joins TRBV7-8 to TRBJ2-7; D is possibly TRBD1 (6 bases). Germline V CDR1 and CDR2: SGHVS, FQNEAQ. The V and J ends lost 1 base and 7 bases respectively, with 29 bases between them. The CDR3 runs 19 residues. CDR3 bases: TGTGCCAGCAGCTTAGAGAGTCACAGGGCCCCGTCGGGCATTCGGGAGCAGTACGTC. Its protein is CASSLESHRAPSGIREQYV.

This clone was detected only a few times. The chain recombines TRBV7-3 with TRBJ1-1, with D unclear. The CDR3 runs to 13 residues. Trimming removed 5 bases from V and 1 base from J, with 8 bases in between. Germline V gene lookup returns CDR1 SGHTA and CDR2 FQGTGA. DNA of the CDR3: TGTGCCAGCAGCCAACAGCAGAACACTGAAGCTTTCTTT. It is translated as CASSQQQNTEAFF.

CDR3 in DNA: TGTGCCAGCAGTTACTCTCCGGGACAGGTTCATGGCTACACCTTC. Protein sequence: CASSYSPGQVHGYTF. The rearrangement joins TRBV6-2 or TRBV6-3 to TRBJ1-2; TRBD1 agrees at 8 bases. Germline V gene lookup returns CDR1 MNHEY and CDR2 SVGEGT. V was pared by 0 bases and J by 6 bases, with 6 bases of the junction left unmatched. The CDR3 spans 15 residues.

The chain recombines TRBV29-1 with TRBJ1-4; 8 nucleotides match TRBD1. Trimming cost V 6 bases and J 5 bases; bases outside gene matches: 17. From germline, CDR1 is SQVTM and CDR2 ANQGSEA. The CDR3 sequence is 17 residues long. DNA of the CDR3: TGCAGCGTCGCAACCGACAGGGGTGGGGGATTAAATGAAAAACTGTTTTTT. It yields the protein CSVATDRGGGLNEKLFF.

The chain uses TRBV15 and TRBJ2-7; D is possibly TRBD2 (5 bases). V gave up 0 bases and J gave up 7 bases, with 13 bases separating them. Germline-derived CDR1 and CDR2 are LNHNV and YYDKDF (reference sequence). This CDR3 spans 14 amino acids. CDR3 loop: CATSRDLGAVEQYF. The CDR3 nucleotides read TGTGCCACCAGCAGAGATCTCGGAGCGGTGGAGCAGTACTTC.

CDR3 sequence reads: CASSRLSGGLNEQFF. The CDR3 nucleotides are TGTGCCAGTAGTAGACTAAGCGGGGGACTCAATGAGCAGTTCTTC. This chain links TRBV19 with TRBJ2-1, with 8 bases aligning to TRBD2. The CDR3 length is 15 residues. The germline V gene has CDR1 LNHDA and CDR2 SQIVND (reference sequence). V gave up 4 bases and J gave up 6 bases; unmatched junction bases: 8.

This clone showed up just a few times. The chain uses TRBV5-1 and TRBJ1-5, with 8 bases fitting TRBD1. The CDR3 contains 15 residues. V gave up 3 bases and J gave up 6 bases; unmatched junction bases: 8. Germline assignment: CDR1 SGHRS and CDR2 YFSETQ. The CDR3 here is CASSWDRTSLQPQHF. CDR3 bases: TGCGCCAGCAGCTGGGACAGGACCTCCCTTCAGCCCCAGCATTTT.